This T cell receptor beta chain was sequenced in a study of cytomegalovirus exposure and HLA in healthy donors (dated by TCRdb to the late 2010s). About the investigation overall: An earlier analysis of roughly 500 of the donors reported 250 to 300 Gb of sequence data and some 100 million unique TCR beta sequences from about 179 million T cells. An early release that covered 500 to 800 HLA-typed donors contained approximately 300 gigabases of sequencing data and 75 million to 100 million unique TCR sequences. Among the roughly 380 genotyped donors, under 90% belonged to the genetic ancestry cluster associated with self-reported Caucasian donors. The study aimed to test whether signatures of past pathogen exposure could be identified by cataloging public T cell receptors. The study profiled the T cell repertoires of approximately 700 subjects by immunosequencing and related them to cytomegalovirus serostatus. In addition to the first cohort of 650 to 800 subjects, a separate validation cohort of 130 or so different subjects was used. The study combined high-throughput TCR immunosequencing, statistical association of individual TCRs with disease status, and machine learning to predict cytomegalovirus infection status. A later analysis re-analyzed previously published TCR beta repertoires from roughly 600 donors and added high-resolution HLA genotyping to study TCR occurrence patterns. Rather than using new phenotypic data, the later analysis identified candidate immune exposures from TCR beta sequences and from how often those sequences occurred across donors. To decide whether each TCR beta V gene segment behaved as functional or pseudogenic, an earlier analysis of several hundred of the donors relied on high-throughput TCR beta sequencing. Alongside the repertoire data, information on donor age, sex, ethnicity and CMV serostatus was compiled. Genome-wide SNP genotypes for about 65% of the roughly 670 donors were used in a later genetic analysis, which treated that subset as a discovery cohort. Every repertoire in the discovery cohort had been generated on one and the same sequencing platform. HLA typing included class I and class II loci at four-digit resolution. Typing coverage varied by locus: roughly 620-640 donors for A, B, C, DRB1 and DQB1; roughly 500 for DQA1; around 610 for DPA1; fewer than 480 for DPB1. Roughly 5 DR-DQ haplotypes were handled as single units for association and clustering, since linkage in the cohort was strong. Across some 400 genotyped donors of the cohort, an average of roughly 250,000 unique TCR beta nucleotide sequences per donor were sequenced, and roughly 18% of those sequences were non-productive. The paper's findings and limits, for the study overall: Because counts were too low, approximately 15 rarely observed V segments, including chromosome 9 orphons, were excluded from the earlier analysis of 587 of the donors. Across donors, most TCR sequences were observed very rarely, whereas some public TCRs were present in many individuals. Compared with equally common non-associated chains, HLA-associated TCR beta chains in a later analysis were more clonally expanded and had lower generation probabilities. At a false discovery rate of 0.05, a later analysis linked roughly 17,000 TCR beta sequences to specific HLA alleles. It was suggested by the authors that the approach could potentially be generalized to other disease states and immunological phenotypes. According to a later genetic analysis, donors in an Asian-associated ancestry cluster had fewer N-insertions in productive TCRs than the roughly 660-donor mean. Assigning TCR associations to individual alleles was difficult when HLA alleles, especially DR and DQ, strongly co-occurred. In the study, about 150 TCR beta chains were listed as associated with cytomegalovirus. Because the 87-base-pair reads could not distinguish some IMGT-functional V segments, including TRBV6-2 and TRBV6-3, those segments were excluded. According to a later analysis, parvovirus B19, influenza, CMV and Epstein-Barr virus appeared linked to several top co-occurrence clusters. In both the original and validation cohorts, the classifier was reported to diagnose cytomegalovirus status with high specificity and sensitivity. Correlated functional status among segregating V segments might be attributable to linkage disequilibrium, but an unknown experimental factor could not be ruled out. Because some donors lacked HLA typing at each locus, the association tests relied only on the typed subset. In a later analysis, the rate of TCR association differed among HLA loci, with DRB1 alleles having the most associated TCRs and HLA-C alleles having the fewest. In a later genetic analysis, a missense DCLRE1C variant was associated with V-gene and J-gene trimming of TCR beta chains, and the association was replicated in an independent cohort. A cluster of highly shared sequence variants was judged likely to be a technical artifact of the sequencing pipeline. This cohort had only TCR beta chains sequenced, and the lack of alpha or paired-chain data limited which features could be detected. Most CMV-associated TCR beta chains appeared to be HLA-restricted in a later analysis, and the HLA associations seemed to be driven largely by CMV exposure. Sequencing depth was assumed to be roughly uniform across donors in the presence/absence analyses, though that assumption may not hold. A further reported finding was that TCR beta sequences accurately predicted the HLA-A and HLA-B alleles for most subjects in the first cohort. The only immune exposure information available for the cohort was CMV serostatus. Three of the identified cytomegalovirus-associated TCR beta chains were confirmed in vitro to be specific for cytomegalovirus antigens. In an earlier analysis of approximately 590 of the donors, most TCR beta V segments appeared in productive rearrangements about 87% or about 30% of the time, broadly matching IMGT annotations.

To prepare the library, the immunoSEQ multiplex PCR assay was applied. The multiplex PCR relied on a mix of 60 forward primers for TCR Vbeta segments and 13 reverse primers for TCR Jbeta segments. Amplification of the CDR3 region of rearranged TCR beta genes was performed with a multiplex PCR assay on genomic DNA. On the Illumina HiSeq System, the amplified TCR beta libraries were sequenced as 87-base-pair reads. Per the authors' processing: A later analysis counted about 80 million unique TCR beta chains across the 666 repertoires, and 10 million to 11 million of these chains were shared by at least two donors. Raw reads were error-corrected and collapsed into unique sequences by a nearest-neighbor algorithm in which closely related sequences were merged to remove PCR and sequencing errors. To assign V, D and J gene segments, CDR3 sequences were aligned to IMGT reference sequences. For a sequence to be retained, at least a six-nucleotide match to both a V gene segment and a J gene segment was required. Rearrangements were called productive when the CDR3 lacked stop codons and stayed in frame with V and J; all others were non-productive. CDR3 was defined by IMGT convention, running from the second conserved V-encoded cysteine to the conserved J-encoded phenylalanine. The earlier analysis of some 600 of the donors excluded sequences that lacked an unambiguous match to a single V gene segment. An earlier analysis of 450 to 650 of the donors called V segments functional above 56.7% productive rearrangements and segregating when the between-donor standard deviation exceeded 5%. To diagnose cytomegalovirus status from the catalog of TCR beta chain sequences, a statistical classification framework was built. A later analysis assigned V and J genes by comparing TCR nucleotide sequences with IMGT/GENE-DB human TR gene sequences. In a later analysis, CDR3 sequences and most-parsimonious VDJ recombination scenarios were assigned using the TCRdist pipeline. In a later analysis, every TCR beta chain was defined by the combination of its CDR3 amino acid sequence and its V-gene family, and reads without a unique V-gene family were dropped. To address suspected cross-contamination and a sequencing artifact, a later analysis removed approximately 600 highly shared, low-generation-probability nucleotide sequences. In a later analysis, a clonal expansion index was calculated for each public chain from normalized within-repertoire ranks of inferred template counts. A later analysis computed generation probabilities with a VDJ recombination model fitted to out-of-frame rearrangements, and checked the results against IGoR. In a later analysis, hypergeometric tests were used to score TCR-TCR, TCR-HLA and TCR-CMV co-occurrence, with a repertoire-size bias correction applied to TCR pairs. To estimate false discovery rates, a later analysis permuted the HLA or CMV assignments 20 times. In a later analysis, co-occurring TCRs were grouped using DBSCAN, and TCRdist sequence similarity was added for clustering within HLA-allele-positive subsets. Co-occurrence clustering excluded repertoires with fewer than 30,000 or more than 120,000 public chains, plus five with anomalous nucleotide sharing. TCRdb carries this immuneACCESS record with in-frame sequences only. Its versions omit some clonotypes, under half of them owing to an unresolved V gene in the studies checked, with the rest unexplained. V and J calls and clone size are copied from that table; D and trimming were computed from the DNA. The sample records under 200,000 clones, less than 80% of which are singletons. 0.65% to 0.75% of the sample rests with the top ten.

The germline V gene supplies CDR1 SGHAT and CDR2 FQNNGV. The CDR3 runs 14 amino acids, cysteine and phenylalanine included. Just the 42-base CDR3 DNA is kept, in frame starting at base 1. V is pruned by 2 bases and J by 11 bases, leaving 10 bases of the junction without a gene match. The cohort was made up of hundreds of healthy bone marrow donors. Cohort members were all nominally healthy when sampled, although unrecorded immune exposures were likely present. The donor was CMV seronegative and was included in the group of over 300 seronegative cohort members. Every donor gave a peripheral blood sample, and the peripheral blood mononuclear cells from that sample were used for TCR beta sequencing. The Qiagen DNeasy Blood Extraction Kit was used to extract genomic DNA from the blood cell samples. The table lists this clone with a few counts. What antigen it recognizes has not been identified. Base quality data are lacking; no much larger clone is found one base away.

Sequencing used PBMCs. The sequence is built from TRBV11-2 and TRBJ2-5, with 8 central nucleotides matching TRBD2. The TCR originated in a woman between 35 and 50 years old in good health and CMV-seronegative. Here the CDR3 is given as CASSLTPGTSGQYF. The bases are TGTGCCAGCAGCTTAACCCCCGGGACTAGTGGGCAGTACTTC.